A selection of T cell receptor beta chains follows, all from one sample in a study of T-cell memory formation after mild COVID-19. TCRdb reprocessed the 5' RACE reads with MiXCR, giving one entry per CDR3 protein. The sample consists of 470,000 or so distinct CDR3 sequences, roughly 18% of them appearing once. The sequencing sample was made of PBMCs or a T cell subset sorted from them (not recorded which). These receptors were collected from a man aged 18 to 35 who had mild COVID-19 (a few samples of this study predate the infection). Cell type and time point are not known. Both conserved end residues are part of each CDR3. D genes are given only for firm matches. Clone size is stated in some rows and not others, as once, few, many or a class when expanded.

v_call	d_call	clone_size	j_call	cdr3_nt	cdr3_aa
TRBV5-4	TRBD1	-	TRBJ1-4	TGTGCCAGCAGCGCCGCGGGACAGACTAATGAAAAACTGTTTTTT	CASSAAGQTNEKLFF
TRBV4-3	-	-	TRBJ2-7	TGCGCCAGCAGCCAACTGGCCGGGACATCCCACTACGAGCAGTACTTC	CASSQLAGTSHYEQYF
TRBV19	-	-	TRBJ2-2	TGTGCCAGTAGGAACAGCGCGAACACCGGGGAGCTGTTTTTT	CASRNSANTGELFF
TRBV7-2	-	-	TRBJ1-4	TGTGCCAGCAGCTATCAACGACAGACAACTAATGAAAAACTGTTTTTT	CASSYQRQTTNEKLFF
TRBV7-9	TRBD1	-	TRBJ1-1	TGTGCCAGCAGCCATTCCAAGACAGGGAGGAGATATGGGGTCACTGAAGCTTTCTTT	CASSHSKTGRRYGVTEAFF
TRBV5-1	-	few	TRBJ1-2	TGCGCCAGCAGCTTGGGAGTCGCTGGGTTCCGGCGTGGCTACACCTTC	CASSLGVAGFRRGYTF
TRBV20-1	-	once	TRBJ1-1	TGCAGTGCCAGGGCCAGGGAAGGCGGCACTGAAGCTTTCTTT	CSARAREGGTEAFF
TRBV15	TRBD2	-	TRBJ2-5	TGTGCCACCAGCGCCACACTAGCGACCGCGCCTGAGACCCAGTACTTC	CATSATLATAPETQYF
TRBV29-1	-	few	TRBJ2-4	TGCAGCGTTGAGTCTGTAGCCAAAAACATTCAGTACTTC	CSVESVAKNIQYF
TRBV7-2	-	-	TRBJ2-1	TGTGCCAGCAGCCCACTTGGGGCCGGCCGGCAGTTCTTC	CASSPLGAGRQFF
TRBV7-2	-	few	TRBJ1-1	TGTGCCAGCAGCTTTGCGGGGGGACGGCTGAACACTGAAGCTTTCTTT	CASSFAGGRLNTEAFF
TRBV7-6	-	-	TRBJ1-6	TGTGCCAGCAGCTTAAACGCGGTGATTGGGAGGCAGGGTGGTAATTCACCCCTCCACTTT	CASSLNAVIGRQGGNSPLHF
TRBV5-1	TRBD2	-	TRBJ2-1	TGCGCCAGCAGCTTTGTGGCGGGGGGCTCGGTTGAGCAGTTCTTC	CASSFVAGGSVEQFF
TRBV6-5	-	-	TRBJ1-2	TGTGCCAGCAGTCCCCTGCAGGGAACCTATGGCTACACCTTC	CASSPLQGTYGYTF
TRBV11-2	-	-	TRBJ1-2	TGTGCCAGCAGCTTCCCGGGGGGGTATGGCTACACCTTC	CASSFPGGYGYTF
TRBV12-3/TRBV12-4	-	-	TRBJ2-1	TGTGCCAGCAGGCCTTCGGGGGAGCGGAGCTCCTACAATGAGCAGTTCTTC	CASRPSGERSSYNEQFF
TRBV4-1	-	-	TRBJ2-7	TGCGCCAGCAGCCCGATGTCTTTGCGACGGCCTTACGAGCAGTACTTC	CASSPMSLRRPYEQYF
TRBV6-2/TRBV6-3	-	few	TRBJ2-5	TGTGCCAGCAGTTACCCCCCCCAGTACTTC	CASSYPPQYF
TRBV3-1	-	-	TRBJ1-2	TGTGCCAGCAGCCCCCGGGCCGACAGCCCTGACTATGGCTACACCTTC	CASSPRADSPDYGYTF
TRBV2	-	few	TRBJ1-6	TGTGCCAGCAGTGGAGATTCGAATAATTCACCCCTCCACTTT	CASSGDSNNSPLHF
TRBV7-2	-	-	TRBJ1-5	TGTGCCAGCAGCTTTAGTTCAGGAGGTCAGCCCCAGCATTTT	CASSFSSGGQPQHF
TRBV7-8	TRBD1	-	TRBJ2-3	TGTGCCAGCAGCCCTCGACAGGGGGAGGTAGATACGCAGTATTTT	CASSPRQGEVDTQYF
TRBV5-4	-	-	TRBJ2-5	TGTGCCAGCAGCCGGGCGGGGAAAGAAGAGACCCAGTACTTC	CASSRAGKEETQYF
TRBV7-2	-	few	TRBJ2-5	TGTGCCAGCAGCTTAGACGCGGGCGAAGAGACCCAGTACTTC	CASSLDAGEETQYF
TRBV5-1	-	-	TRBJ1-6	TGCGCCAGCAGCTTGGGCGACAGCGATTCACCCCTCCACTTT	CASSLGDSDSPLHF
TRBV7-3	TRBD2	-	TRBJ2-3	TGTGCCAGCAGCTTAACAGCGGGGGTGGGAGATACGCAGTATTTT	CASSLTAGVGDTQYF
TRBV4-3	TRBD2	few	TRBJ2-7	TGCGCCAGCAGCCAAGAGATCCTAGCGGGGGATCTCGGCTACGAGCAGTACTTC	CASSQEILAGDLGYEQYF
TRBV7-8	-	many	TRBJ2-3	TGTGCCAGCAGCCCCCCGAATTCAGATACGCAGTATTTT	CASSPPNSDTQYF
TRBV27	-	few	TRBJ1-5	TGTGCCAGCAGTCGGGGGCGCTGGCAGCCCCAGCATTTT	CASSRGRWQPQHF
TRBV5-4	-	-	TRBJ2-5	TGTGCCAGCAGCCCCCTGGACCCGCAACAAGAGACCCAGTACTTC	CASSPLDPQQETQYF
TRBV6-5	-	-	TRBJ2-3	TGTGCCAGCAGTTACTCGAGGGCGACAGATACGCAGTATTTT	CASSYSRATDTQYF
TRBV2	-	-	TRBJ2-5	TGTGCCAGGAGACAGGCGAATCAAGAGACCCAGTACTTC	CARRQANQETQYF
TRBV18	-	-	TRBJ1-2	TGTGCCAGCTCACCGGGAACAGGGATACGCTATGGCTACACCTTC	CASSPGTGIRYGYTF
TRBV15	TRBD1	few	TRBJ2-2	TGTGCCACCAGCACGGGACAGATGAACACCGGGGAGCTGTTTTTT	CATSTGQMNTGELFF
TRBV6-2/TRBV6-3	TRBD1	few	TRBJ1-5	TGTGCCAGCAGTTATGACAGGGGCAATCAGCCCCAGCATTTT	CASSYDRGNQPQHF
TRBV27	-	few	TRBJ2-2	TGTGCCAGCAGTCCTGGACAGTCAGGAACCGGGGAGCTGTTTTTT	CASSPGQSGTGELFF
TRBV7-9	-	few	TRBJ2-3	TGTGCCAGCGGGGACACGACAGATACGCAGTATTTT	CASGDTTDTQYF
TRBV7-2	-	-	TRBJ2-1	TGTGCCAGCAGCTTAGATCGCTGGGGGGCTGGCAATGAGCAGTTCTTC	CASSLDRWGAGNEQFF
TRBV3-1	-	-	TRBJ1-2	TGTGCCAGCAGCCAAGATCTTCGGGGGGCTGAGGGCTACACCTTC	CASSQDLRGAEGYTF
TRBV12-3/TRBV12-4	TRBD1	-	TRBJ1-5	TGTGCCAGCAGTTTGTCCCCCGGACAGGTGAGCGGGAGCAATCAGCCCAAGCATTTT	CASSLSPGQVSGSNQPKHF
TRBV6-5	TRBD1	few	TRBJ1-2	TGTGCCAGCACCTACTCGACAGGGGGGTATGGCTACACCTTC	CASTYSTGGYGYTF
TRBV7-2	TRBD1	few	TRBJ2-7	TGTGCCAGCAGCTTAGGCTTCAGGGGGATCGACAGGGGGCTGTACGAGCAGTACTTC	CASSLGFRGIDRGLYEQYF
TRBV7-2	-	few	TRBJ2-7	TGTGCCAGCAGCCCGAGCTGGACAGCCGCCCCCTACGAGCAGTACTTC	CASSPSWTAAPYEQYF
TRBV11-2	-	many	TRBJ1-2	TGTGCCAGCAGCTTTGGGTGGGGCGAACCCTCCTATGGCTACACCTTC	CASSFGWGEPSYGYTF
TRBV29-1	-	few	TRBJ1-2	TGCAGCGTTGTGGGCAGTTTGAGCTACACCTTC	CSVVGSLSYTF
TRBV5-1	TRBD1	few	TRBJ2-3	TGCGCCAGCAGCTTGGGTGGACAGGGACCGAGGACTAGCACAGATACGCAGTATTTT	CASSLGGQGPRTSTDTQYF
TRBV7-2	-	few	TRBJ1-1	TGTGCCAGCAGCTTAGTGGGGGTGAACACTGAAGCTTTCTTT	CASSLVGVNTEAFF
TRBV28	TRBD1	few	TRBJ1-1	TGTGCCAGCAGCCAACTACGACAGGGAGCTTTCTTT	CASSQLRQGAFF
TRBV20-1	-	few	TRBJ2-3	TGCAGTGCTGCAGGGACGTCAGATACGCAGTATTTT	CSAAGTSDTQYF
TRBV7-2	TRBD2	few	TRBJ2-3	TGTGCCAGCAGCTCGGGACTAGCGGGGGTGACGCAGTATTTT	CASSSGLAGVTQYF
TRBV7-9	TRBD1	-	TRBJ2-3	TGTGCCAGCAGCGACGCTTCCGGACAGGGGTTCACAGATACGCAGTATTTT	CASSDASGQGFTDTQYF
TRBV6-1	-	few	TRBJ1-1	TGTGCCAGCAGTGACCCCATAGTAGCTTTCTTT	CASSDPIVAFF
TRBV19	-	few	TRBJ2-3	TGTGCCAGTACCGACGGGAGCACAGATACGCAGTATTTT	CASTDGSTDTQYF
TRBV12-3/TRBV12-4	-	-	TRBJ1-3	TGTGCCAGCACCCGTAGGGAGTACGGAAACACCATATATTTT	CASTRREYGNTIYF
TRBV5-4	-	-	TRBJ1-2	TGTGCCAGCAGCTTGAATTATGGCCAGGGCTATGGCTACACCTTC	CASSLNYGQGYGYTF
TRBV11-2	-	-	TRBJ1-3	TGTGCCAGCAGCTTAAGGTCCGAGACAGCCAGGACCCGCTCTGGAAACACCATATATTTT	CASSLRSETARTRSGNTIYF
TRBV5-1	TRBD2	-	TRBJ2-3	TGCGCCAGCAACCAACTAGCGGGGGGGCAAGATACGCAGTATTTT	CASNQLAGGQDTQYF
TRBV6-5	-	-	TRBJ2-1	TGTGCCAGCAGTTACCGACACAGGGCCGATGAGCAGTTCTTC	CASSYRHRADEQFF
TRBV6-5	-	few	TRBJ2-5	TGTGCCAGCAGTTACTCTTCCTCGGCTATCGCCCTGGGGGAGACCCAGTACTTC	CASSYSSSAIALGETQYF
TRBV7-2	TRBD1	-	TRBJ2-3	TGTGCCAGCAGCCCTTCGACAGGGGCGAGGGCAGATACGCAGTATTTT	CASSPSTGARADTQYF